This is a list of T cell receptor beta chains from one sample in a study of CD8+CD57+ T cells in acquired aplastic anemia. Via MiXCR, TCRdb re-called the reads, giving one row per CDR3 protein. The data hold around 180,000 distinct CDR3 sequences, with 55% to 70% observed a single time. The sample consisted of sorted CD4+, CD8+, or CD8+CD57+ T cells (not recorded which) from PBMCs. The receptors were sampled from a human donor in good health. The CDR3 runs from the conserved cysteine through the conserved F or W. A D gene is named only where the DNA matches it firmly. The listing skips clone size in some rows; elsewhere it reads once, few, many or a size class.

j_call: TRBJ1-6
v_call: TRBV9
d_call: TRBD1
clone_size: many
cdr3_aa: CASSVEGDRVVSPLHF
cdr3_nt: TGTGCCAGCAGCGTAGAGGGGGACAGGGTTGTTTCACCCCTCCACTTT

j_call: TRBJ2-7
v_call: TRBV9
d_call: .
clone_size: .
cdr3_aa: CASSGSTSGLAVGPYEQYF
cdr3_nt: TGTGCCAGCAGCGGATCTACTAGTGGTTTGGCAGTAGGCCCCTACGAGCAGTACTTC

j_call: TRBJ2-7
v_call: TRBV5-1
d_call: .
clone_size: .
cdr3_aa: CASSLAGMDEQYF
cdr3_nt: TGCGCCAGCAGCTTGGCTGGAATGGACGAGCAGTACTTC

j_call: TRBJ2-3
v_call: TRBV20-1
d_call: .
clone_size: many
cdr3_aa: CSCCLGSCTDTQYF
cdr3_nt: TGCAGTTGCTGTTTGGGTAGCTGCACAGATACGCAGTATTTT

j_call: TRBJ1-6
v_call: TRBV20-1
d_call: TRBD1
clone_size: .
cdr3_aa: CSAFDRGNSPLHF
cdr3_nt: TGCAGTGCTTTTGACAGGGGTAATTCACCCCTCCACTTT

j_call: TRBJ2-5
v_call: TRBV7-9
d_call: .
clone_size: .
cdr3_aa: CASSQGGPGGQETQYF
cdr3_nt: TGTGCCAGCAGCCAGGGCGGCCCAGGGGGGCAAGAGACCCAGTACTTC

j_call: TRBJ2-7
v_call: TRBV7-9
d_call: .
clone_size: .
cdr3_aa: CASSLTAAGPYEQYF
cdr3_nt: TGTGCCAGCAGCTTAACGGCGGCGGGCCCTTACGAGCAGTACTTC

j_call: TRBJ2-7
v_call: TRBV24-1
d_call: TRBD1
clone_size: .
cdr3_aa: CATSDLEGQINYEQYF
cdr3_nt: TGTGCCACCAGTGATTTGGAGGGACAGATAAACTACGAGCAGTACTTC

j_call: TRBJ2-1
v_call: TRBV11-1
d_call: .
clone_size: .
cdr3_aa: CASSSGRSYIYNEQFF
cdr3_nt: TGTGCCAGCAGCTCCGGCAGGTCATATATCTACAATGAGCAGTTCTTC

j_call: TRBJ2-2
v_call: TRBV29-1
d_call: .
clone_size: once
cdr3_aa: CSQTRELAGELFF
cdr3_nt: TGCAGCCAGACAAGGGAGTTAGCCGGGGAGCTGTTTTTT

j_call: TRBJ2-2
v_call: TRBV7-9
d_call: TRBD2
clone_size: .
cdr3_aa: CASSGLAGANTGELVF
cdr3_nt: TGTGCCTCCTCGGGACTAGCGGGGGCGAACACCGGGGAGCTGGTTTTT

j_call: TRBJ2-7
v_call: TRBV7-3
d_call: TRBD2
clone_size: .
cdr3_aa: CASSLQRGYEQYF
cdr3_nt: TGTGCCAGCAGCTTACAGCGGGGGTACGAGCAGTACTTC

j_call: TRBJ2-7
v_call: TRBV5-1
d_call: TRBD1
clone_size: .
cdr3_aa: CASSLDRDLYEQYF
cdr3_nt: TGCGCCAGCAGCCTCGACAGGGATCTCTACGAGCAGTACTTC

j_call: TRBJ1-1
v_call: TRBV15
d_call: .
clone_size: few
cdr3_aa: CATSRGDFNTEAFF
cdr3_nt: TGTGCCACCAGCAGAGGTGATTTCAACACTGAAGCTTTCTTT

j_call: TRBJ2-1
v_call: TRBV19
d_call: TRBD2
clone_size: many
cdr3_aa: CASSIILAYYNEQFF
cdr3_nt: TGTGCCAGTAGTATCATACTAGCGTACTACAATGAGCAGTTCTTC

j_call: TRBJ2-5
v_call: TRBV20-1
d_call: .
clone_size: .
cdr3_aa: CSAGTQETQYF
cdr3_nt: TGCAGTGCCGGCACTCAAGAGACCCAGTACTTC

j_call: TRBJ1-2
v_call: TRBV5-1
d_call: TRBD1
clone_size: .
cdr3_aa: CASSLDGQGAVGYTF
cdr3_nt: TGCGCCAGCAGCTTGGACGGACAGGGGGCGGTTGGCTACACCTTC

j_call: TRBJ2-3
v_call: TRBV9
d_call: TRBD1
clone_size: .
cdr3_aa: CASSDLDRAEDTQYF
cdr3_nt: TGTGCCAGCAGCGACCTCGACAGGGCGGAAGATACGCAGTATTTT

j_call: TRBJ2-7
v_call: TRBV2
d_call: .
clone_size: once
cdr3_aa: CASSEYAAYEQYF
cdr3_nt: TGTGCCAGCAGTGAGTATGCGGCCTACGAGCAGTACTTC

j_call: TRBJ2-7
v_call: TRBV20-1
d_call: TRBD2
clone_size: .
cdr3_aa: CSASTSGSSYEQYF
cdr3_nt: TGCAGTGCTTCGACTAGCGGGAGCTCCTACGAGCAGTACTTC